The 27 T cell receptor beta chains presented below share a single source sample, sequenced in a study of shared clonotypes between healthy human individuals. The table came from immunoSEQ multiplex PCR; TCRdb's copy has only in-frame clones and leaves some out. The data show about 2.4 million clones, over 85% seen once. The sequenced sample consisted of naive CD4+ T cells sorted from blood. Subset meaning: CD45RA+ positively selected. Source of these receptors: a man aged 18 to 29 in good health.

The rearrangement joins TRBV6-5 to TRBJ2-7, with 8 bases matching TRBD1. With V trimmed by 7 bases and J by 6 bases, 5 bases remained unmatched. This CDR3 spans 12 amino acids. CDR1 and CDR2 (germline): MNHEY, SVGAGI. The CDR3: CASIETGGEQYF. The CDR3 bases are TGTGCCAGCATCGAAACAGGGGGCGAGCAGTACTTC.

V and J are TRBV6-4 and TRBJ2-1, with 7 bases that match TRBD2. Trimming took 7 bases from V and 5 from J; bases not matched to a gene: 8. Per germline, CDR1 MRHNA and CDR2 SNTAGT. The CDR3 extends over 14 amino acids. CDR3 loop: CASKVLAENNEQFF. The CDR3 coding sequence is TGTGCCAGCAAAGTGCTAGCGGAAAACAATGAGCAGTTCTTC.

V and J are TRBV4-3 and TRBJ2-1; unclear D gene. The germline CDR1 and CDR2 sequences are LGHNA and YSLEER. The V and J ends lost 0 bases and 5 bases respectively, with 5 bases between them. The CDR3 has 13 residues. CDR3: CASSQETHNEQFF. As DNA, the CDR3 is TGCGCCAGCAGCCAAGAGACCCACAATGAGCAGTTCTTC.

This clone was seen a few times. J is TRBJ1-5 and V is TRBV19; D gene ambiguous. The CDR3 is made up of 14 amino acids. V lost 6 bases and J 3 bases, leaving 12 bases between the germline ends. Germline V gene lookup returns CDR1 LNHDA and CDR2 SQIVND (reference sequence). As DNA, the CDR3 is TGTGCCAGTAGCCAGTCAGGCCTCAATCAGCCCCAGCATTTT. It is translated as CASSQSGLNQPQHF.

V and J are TRBV7-8 and TRBJ1-1, with D uncertain. Trimming removed 2 bases from V and 4 bases from J, with 14 bases in between. This CDR3 contains 15 residues. In germline, CDR1 is SGHVS, CDR2 FQNEAQ. This CDR3 reads CASSLREGLGTEAFF. The CDR3 nucleotides read TGTGCCAGCAGCTTACGGGAGGGCCTTGGCACTGAAGCTTTCTTT.

The CDR3 bases are TGTGCCAGTAGTGTACAGGGTATTAATTCACCCCTCCACTTT. Translated, it gives CASSVQGINSPLHF. This chain joins TRBV19 and TRBJ1-6, with D perhaps TRBD1 (6 bases). CDR3 length: 14 residues. Germline CDR1 and CDR2: LNHDA and SQIVND (reference sequence). V lost 5 bases and J 6 bases, leaving 11 bases between the germline ends.

For this clone: An end of the junction differs from the germline gene, which may be a read error. The chain joins TRBV7-7 to TRBJ2-1; 10 nucleotides line up with TRBD1. The CDR3 sequence is 15 residues long. Looked up from germline, CDR1 is SSHAT and CDR2 is FNYEAQ (reference sequence). The DNA for the CDR3 is TGTGCTAGCAGCTTGGGCCGGGACAGGGGCGATGAGCAGTTCTTC. This sequence encodes CASSLGRDRGDEQFF.

This chain joins TRBV7-8 and TRBJ2-5, with D perhaps matching TRBD2 (5 bases). The J call is in doubt because the DNA end fits TRBJ2-7 better. Germline CDR1 SGHVS, CDR2 FQNEAQ. The CDR3 sequence is 14 residues long. The CDR3 DNA sequence: TGTGCCAGCACCTCGGAGCGGTTCTCCTACGAGCAGTACTTC. It encodes CASTSERFSYEQYF.

Remarks on this clone: The same CDR3 arises from other DNA sequences in this sample as well. The rearrangement uses TRBV7-2 and TRBJ2-7; D unclear. V was cut by 1 base and J by 3 bases, with 7 bases left in between. This CDR3 has 13 residues. Per germline, CDR1 SGHTA and CDR2 FQGNSA. CDR3 bases: TGTGCCAGCAGCTTAGTGGTGGGCTACGAGCAGTACTTC. It translates to CASSLVVGYEQYF.

This chain links TRBV19 with TRBJ1-1, with D tentatively TRBD1 (6 bases). CDR1 is LNHDA and CDR2 is SQIVND in the germline V gene (reference sequence). CDR3 length: 14 amino acids. The ends were cut back, 6 bases at V and 5 bases at J, with 16 bases in the middle. CDR3 residues: CASSEQGGRTEAFF. The CDR3 DNA is TGTGCCAGTAGCGAACAGGGAGGTAGGACTGAAGCTTTCTTT.

V is TRBV19 and J is TRBJ2-3, with D perhaps matching TRBD1 or TRBD2 (6 bases each). CDR1 and CDR2 (germline): LNHDA, SQIVND (reference sequence). CDR3 size: 14 residues. The germline V and J ends were trimmed by 5 bases and 4 bases, with 13 bases remaining between them. Here the CDR3 DNA reads TGTGCCAGTAGTCCGATCCGGGGGCCAGATACGCAGTATTTT. Amino acid sequence: CASSPIRGPDTQYF.

The J gene is TRBJ2-6, the V gene TRBV5-4; no clear D. This CDR3 is built from 17 residues. Germline V gene sequence: CDR1 SGHNT, CDR2 YYREEE (reference sequence). V was pared by 0 bases and J by 0 bases, with 10 bases between. The CDR3 DNA sequence: TGTGCCAGCAGCTTGGGAGGACGCCGCTCTGGGGCCAACGTCCTGACTTTC. Protein product: CASSLGGRRSGANVLTF.

This sequence joins TRBV29-1 and TRBJ2-5; the match to TRBD1 covers 8 bases. Germline trimming cut 5 bases from V and 5 bases from J; bases unmatched to any gene: 4. Looked up from germline, CDR1 is SQVTM and CDR2 is ANQGSEA. The CDR3 has 12 amino acids. CDR3 nucleotide sequence: TGCAGCGTTCGACAGGGGATGGAGACCCAGTACTTC. Its protein product is CSVRQGMETQYF.

Notes on this clone: A junction boundary mismatches the germline segment, possibly from a read error. The rearrangement links TRBV7-7 to TRBJ2-3, with TRBD2 matching over 15 bases. The CDR3 length is 16 residues. The germline V gene encodes CDR1 SSHAT and CDR2 FNYEAQ (reference sequence). Here the CDR3 reads CASSLGLAGGGDTQYF. The CDR3 region has the DNA TGTGCTAGCAGCTTGGGACTAGCGGGAGGTGGAGATACGCAGTATTTT.

The rearrangement links TRBV6-1 to TRBJ1-6; a possible D gene is TRBD1 (5 bases). This CDR3 is built from 14 residues. CDR1 MNHNS and CDR2 SASEGT come from the germline V gene. V was pared by 4 bases and J by 7 bases, with 11 bases between. CDR3 nucleotide sequence: TGTGCCAGCAGTGGCGCAGGACAAAATTCACCCCTCCACTTT. Amino acids: CASSGAGQNSPLHF.

The chain joins TRBV19 to TRBJ2-4; D might be TRBD1 (6 bases). The CDR3 runs 15 residues. Trimming shortened V by 9 bases and J by 1 base, and 16 bases separated the two germline ends. CDR1 LNHDA and CDR2 SQIVND come from the germline V gene (reference sequence). CDR3 sequence: CASTGTNNAKNIQYF. In DNA form, the CDR3 reads TGTGCCAGCACCGGGACAAATAACGCCAAAAACATTCAGTACTTC.

The rearrangement uses TRBV5-6 and TRBJ2-2; the D gene is possibly TRBD1 (6 bases). The ends were cut back, 0 bases at V and 0 bases at J, with 15 bases in the middle. The CDR3 consists of 18 residues. CDR1 and CDR2 (germline): SGHDT, YYEEEE. The CDR3 sequence is CASSLVGRGETNTGELFF. CDR3 coding DNA: TGTGCCAGCAGCTTGGTGGGCAGGGGCGAGACGAACACCGGGGAGCTGTTTTTT.

V gene TRBV30 combines with J gene TRBJ1-1; D is unclear. V lost 2 bases and J 6 bases, leaving 13 bases between the germline ends. This CDR3 contains 13 residues. From germline, CDR1 is GTSNPN and CDR2 SVGIG (reference sequence). CDR3: CAWSPPLAPEAFF. The CDR3 nucleotides are TGTGCCTGGAGTCCCCCCCTCGCCCCTGAAGCTTTCTTT.

V and J are TRBV5-1 and TRBJ2-3; D gene unclear. The CDR3 consists of 14 residues. Trimming left V 4 bases short and J 1 base short, with 10 bases between. The germline V gene has CDR1 SGHRS and CDR2 YFSETQ. The CDR3 here is CASSPNSGTDTQYF. For the CDR3, the DNA is TGCGCCAGCAGCCCGAACTCCGGCACAGATACGCAGTATTTT.

The J gene is TRBJ2-5, the V gene TRBV9, with D maybe TRBD2 (6 bases). This CDR3 spans 16 amino acids. From germline, CDR1 is SGDLS and CDR2 YYNGEE. V lost 0 bases and J 2 bases, leaving 14 bases between the germline ends. CDR3: CASSVAFMGGQETQYF. DNA for the CDR3: TGTGCCAGCAGCGTAGCGTTTATGGGAGGTCAAGAGACCCAGTACTTC.

As to this clone: At one end the junction does not follow the germline gene, possibly because of a read error. The chain employs TRBV2 and TRBJ2-5; 9 bases align to TRBD1. Germline values: CDR1 SNHLY, CDR2 FYNNEI. The length of the CDR3 is 15 residues. CDR3 DNA sequence: TGTGCCAGCAGGGAAGGGACAGGGATCGGAGAGACCCAGTACTTC. Translating it yields CASREGTGIGETQYF.

As concerns this clone: Other nucleotide sequences in the sample specify the same CDR3. This rearrangement joins TRBV9 to TRBJ2-3; TRBD2 matches 8 bases. The germline CDR1 and CDR2 sequences are SGDLS and YYNGEE. The J segment lost 3 bases and the V segment lost 0 bases, leaving 6 bases of the junction unmatched. The CDR3 totals 16 residues. Written as DNA, the CDR3 is TGTGCCAGCAGCGTAGGGGCGGGAGGAGGGACAGATACGCAGTATTTT. This translates into CASSVGAGGGTDTQYF.

This clone was counted a few times. The chain employs TRBV30 and TRBJ1-1; D perhaps matches TRBD1 (6 bases). Germline-derived CDR1 and CDR2 are GTSNPN and SVGIG (reference sequence). CDR3 length: 15 amino acids. Trimming removed 5 bases at V and 1 base at J, with 17 bases between. CDR3 in DNA: TGTGCCTGGGGTTCCACCGGGACACAGAACACTGAAGCTTTCTTT. Translating gives CAWGSTGTQNTEAFF. The full variable domain, with the rest looked up from reference TRBV30 and TRBJ1-1, is SQTIHQWPATLVQPVGSPLSLECTVEGTSNPNLYWYRQAAGRGLQLLFYSVGIGQISSEVPQNLSASRPQDRQFILSSKKLLLSDSGFYLCAWGSTGTQNTEAFFGQGTRLTVV.

This clone appeared once. Other DNA sequences in the sample encode the same CDR3. CDR3 DNA sequence: TGCGCCAGCAGCTTGGTGGGGGCACCCTACGAGCAGTACTTC. Protein: CASSLVGAPYEQYF. The V and J genes are TRBV5-1 and TRBJ2-7, with D possibly TRBD1 on 6 matching bases. Trimming took off 0 bases at V and 2 bases at J, with 9 bases between the two ends. The CDR3 loop spans 14 amino acids. Germline V lookup: CDR1 SGHRS, CDR2 YFSETQ.

The rearrangement joins TRBV28 to TRBJ2-5; 9 positions match TRBD2. V dropped 3 bases and J dropped 3; count of bases not matched to a gene: 2. Germline V gives CDR1 MDHEN, CDR2 SYDVKM. The CDR3 spans 14 residues. This CDR3 reads CASSFLAGKETQYF. Written as DNA, the CDR3 is TGTGCCAGCAGTTTCCTAGCGGGGAAAGAGACCCAGTACTTC.

The chain links TRBV29-1 to TRBJ2-3; D uncertain. Germline assignment: CDR1 SQVTM and CDR2 ANQGSEA. The CDR3 is made up of 15 amino acids. Trimming cost V 0 bases and J 2 bases, with 12 bases left between them. The CDR3, as DNA: TGCAGCGTTGAAGACTCCAAAGGATACACAGATACGCAGTATTTT. Amino acids: CSVEDSKGYTDTQYF.

This chain uses TRBV5-1 with TRBJ2-1; 7 positions match TRBD2. Per germline, CDR1 SGHRS and CDR2 YFSETQ. This CDR3 has 16 amino acids. V dropped 3 bases and J dropped 7; count of bases not matched to a gene: 13. CDR3 amino acids: CASSSQPAGDLNEQFF. CDR3 coding DNA: TGCGCCAGCAGCTCCCAACCGGCGGGAGATTTGAATGAGCAGTTCTTC. The variable domain in full, with the rest retrieved from reference TRBV5-1 and TRBJ2-1, is KAGVTQTPRYLIKTRGQQVTLSCSPISGHRSVSWYQQTPGQGLQFLFEYFSETQRNKGNFPGRFSGRQFSNSRSEMNVSTLELGDSALYLCASSSQPAGDLNEQFFGPGTRLTVL.